This T cell receptor beta chain was profiled in a study of identical twins. The study, taken as a whole, reports: Out-of-frame alpha sequences shared by twins showed excess low generation probability.

TCRdb redid the calling of the 5' RACE reads with MiXCR, one entry per CDR3 protein. The data show under 900,000 distinct CDR3 sequences, roughly an eighth seen once. The V end was cut by 4 bases, the J end by 7 bases, with 22 bases between. The germline V gene has CDR1 LGHNA and CDR2 YNFKEQ. This CDR3 is built from 16 residues. This clonotype was recorded at least ten times. Its target is unknown. These data were also reused for a study on yellow fever vaccine responses in identical twins. From that study: Twins' vaccine T cell responses were reported to seem partly convergent and partly personalized.

The V and J genes are TRBV4-2 and TRBJ1-2; D perhaps matches TRBD1 (5 bases). The TCR originated in a woman aged 18-30 years in good health. The source material was PBMCs. The CDR3 sequence is CASSPNPTDAVFGYTF. The CDR3 bases are TGTGCCAGCAGCCCAAACCCGACAGACGCAGTTTTTGGCTACACCTTC.